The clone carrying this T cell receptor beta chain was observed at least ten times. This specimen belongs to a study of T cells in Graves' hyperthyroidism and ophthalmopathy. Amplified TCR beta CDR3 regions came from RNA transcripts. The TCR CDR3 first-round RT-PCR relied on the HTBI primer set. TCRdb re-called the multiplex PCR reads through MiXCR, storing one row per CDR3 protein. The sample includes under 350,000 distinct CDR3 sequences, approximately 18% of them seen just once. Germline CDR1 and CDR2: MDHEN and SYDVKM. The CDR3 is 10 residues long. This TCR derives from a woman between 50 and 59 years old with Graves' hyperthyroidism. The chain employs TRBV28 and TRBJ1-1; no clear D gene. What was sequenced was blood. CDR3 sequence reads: CLRTDTEAFF. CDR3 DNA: TGTCTGCGGACGGACACTGAAGCTTTCTTT.